Following are 3 T cell receptor beta chains from one sample sequenced in a study of shared clonotypes between healthy human individuals. The table came from immunoSEQ multiplex PCR; TCRdb's copy has only in-frame clones and leaves some out. The sample includes fewer than 2.5 million clones, 90% to 95% seen only once; the top ten take around 0.37%. Specimen: naive CD4+ T cells from PBMCs. Subset here: CD45RA+ positively selected. Receptor source: a man aged 18 to 35 in good health. Some clones in this sample may be carry-over from other donors' samples.

This clone has more than one count but fewer than ten. The rearrangement joins TRBV6-1 to TRBJ1-1, with D tentatively TRBD1 (6 bases). This CDR3 region has 13 residues. The V and J ends lost 10 bases and 6 bases respectively, with 18 bases between them. Germline lookup yields CDR1 MNHNS and CDR2 SASEGT. CDR3 amino acids: CATVYRERAEAFF. As DNA, the CDR3 is TGTGCCACCGTATACAGGGAGAGGGCTGAAGCTTTCTTT.

V is TRBV28 and J is TRBJ1-2; D perhaps matches TRBD1 (5 bases). The V end lost 4 bases, the J end lost 3 bases, and 21 bases lay between the germline ends. The V gene's germline CDR1 is MDHEN and CDR2 SYDVKM. The length of the CDR3 is 17 residues. Written as DNA, the CDR3 is TGTGCCAGCAGTTCCCGACAGTACCAACCTTCGTACTATGGCTACACCTTC. It is translated as CASSSRQYQPSYYGYTF.

This chain joins TRBV28 and TRBJ2-2, with D hard to call. The V end was cut by 6 bases, the J end by 2 bases, with 13 bases between. Per germline, CDR1 MDHEN and CDR2 SYDVKM. This CDR3 contains 15 residues. CDR3: CASSYVGHNTGELFF. In DNA form, the CDR3 reads TGTGCCAGCAGCTACGTCGGGCACAACACCGGGGAGCTGTTTTTT. The full variable domain, in which reference TRBV28 and TRBJ2-2 provide the parts outside the CDR3, is DVKVTQSSRYLVKRTGEKVFLECVQDMDHENMFWYRQDPGLGLRLIYFSYDVKMKEKGDIPEGYSVSREKKERFSLILESASTNQTSMYLCASSYVGHNTGELFFGEGSRLTVL.